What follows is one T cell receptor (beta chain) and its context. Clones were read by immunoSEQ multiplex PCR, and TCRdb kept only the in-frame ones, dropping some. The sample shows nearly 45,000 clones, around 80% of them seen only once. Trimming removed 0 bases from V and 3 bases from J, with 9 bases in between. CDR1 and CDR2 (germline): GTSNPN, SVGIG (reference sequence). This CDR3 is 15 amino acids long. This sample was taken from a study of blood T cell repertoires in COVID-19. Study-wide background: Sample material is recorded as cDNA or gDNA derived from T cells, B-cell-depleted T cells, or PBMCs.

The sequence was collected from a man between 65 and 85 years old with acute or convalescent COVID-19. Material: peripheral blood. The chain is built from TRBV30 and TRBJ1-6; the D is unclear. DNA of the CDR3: TGTGCCTGGAGTGTTGGGCAGATCTATAATTCACCCCTCCACTTT. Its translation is CAWSVGQIYNSPLHF.